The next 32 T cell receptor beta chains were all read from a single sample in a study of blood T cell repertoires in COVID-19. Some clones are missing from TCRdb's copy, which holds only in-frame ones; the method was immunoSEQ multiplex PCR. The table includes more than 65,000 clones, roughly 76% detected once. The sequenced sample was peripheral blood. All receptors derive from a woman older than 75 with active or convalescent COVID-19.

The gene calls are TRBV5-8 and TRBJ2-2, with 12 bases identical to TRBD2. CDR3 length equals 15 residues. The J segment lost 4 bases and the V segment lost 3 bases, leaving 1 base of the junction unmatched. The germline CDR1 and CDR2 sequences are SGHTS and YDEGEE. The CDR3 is CASSSGLAGTGELFF. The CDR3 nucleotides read TGTGCCAGCAGCTCGGGACTAGCGGGCACCGGGGAGCTGTTTTTT.

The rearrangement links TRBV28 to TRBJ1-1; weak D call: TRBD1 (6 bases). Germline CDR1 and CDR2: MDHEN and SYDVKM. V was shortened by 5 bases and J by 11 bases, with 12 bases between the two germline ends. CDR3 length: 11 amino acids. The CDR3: CASSDRRSAFF. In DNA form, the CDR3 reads TGTGCCAGCAGTGACAGGAGGTCCGCTTTCTTT.

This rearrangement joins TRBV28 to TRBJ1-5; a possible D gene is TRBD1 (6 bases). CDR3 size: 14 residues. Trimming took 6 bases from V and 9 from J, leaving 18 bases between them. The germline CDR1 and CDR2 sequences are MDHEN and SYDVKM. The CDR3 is CASSKGQPLGPQHF. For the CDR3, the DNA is TGTGCCAGCAGCAAGGGACAACCACTGGGGCCCCAGCATTTT.

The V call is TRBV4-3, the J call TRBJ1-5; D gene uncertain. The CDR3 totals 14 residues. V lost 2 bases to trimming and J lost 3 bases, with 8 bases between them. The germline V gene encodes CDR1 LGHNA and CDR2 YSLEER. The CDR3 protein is CASSQTTNNQPQHF. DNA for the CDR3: TGCGCCAGCAGCCAAACCACTAACAATCAGCCCCAGCATTTT.

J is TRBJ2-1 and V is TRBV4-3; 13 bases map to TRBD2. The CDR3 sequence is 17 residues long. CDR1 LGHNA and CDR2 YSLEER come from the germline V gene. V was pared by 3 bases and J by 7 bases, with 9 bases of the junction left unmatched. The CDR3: CASSQGYGTSGVNEQFF. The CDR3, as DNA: TGCGCCAGCAGCCAGGGATACGGGACTAGCGGGGTTAATGAGCAGTTCTTC.

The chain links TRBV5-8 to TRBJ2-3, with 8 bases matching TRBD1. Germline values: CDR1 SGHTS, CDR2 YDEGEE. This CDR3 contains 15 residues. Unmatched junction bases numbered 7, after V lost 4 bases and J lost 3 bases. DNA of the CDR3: TGTGCCAGCAGCAGTGACAGGGGCTTGACAGATACGCAGTATTTT. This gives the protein CASSSDRGLTDTQYF. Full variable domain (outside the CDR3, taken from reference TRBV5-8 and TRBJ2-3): EAGVTQSPTHLIKTRGQQATLRCSPISGHTSVYWYQQALGLGLQFLLWYDEGEERNRGNFPPRFSGRQFPNYSSELNVNALELEDSALYLCASSSDRGLTDTQYFGPGTRLTVL.

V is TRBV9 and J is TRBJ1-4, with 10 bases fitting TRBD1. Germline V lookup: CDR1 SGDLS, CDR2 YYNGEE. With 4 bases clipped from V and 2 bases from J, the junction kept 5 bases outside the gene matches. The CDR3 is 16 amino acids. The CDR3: CASSPDRGFTNEKLFF. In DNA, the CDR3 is TGTGCCAGCAGCCCGGACAGGGGGTTTACTAATGAAAAACTGTTTTTT.

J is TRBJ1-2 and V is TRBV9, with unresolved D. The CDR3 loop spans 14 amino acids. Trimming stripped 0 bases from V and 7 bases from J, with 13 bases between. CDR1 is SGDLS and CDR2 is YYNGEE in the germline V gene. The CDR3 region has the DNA TGTGCCAGCAGCGTAGCAGGTGGGAGTTTTGGCTACACCTTC. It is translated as CASSVAGGSFGYTF.

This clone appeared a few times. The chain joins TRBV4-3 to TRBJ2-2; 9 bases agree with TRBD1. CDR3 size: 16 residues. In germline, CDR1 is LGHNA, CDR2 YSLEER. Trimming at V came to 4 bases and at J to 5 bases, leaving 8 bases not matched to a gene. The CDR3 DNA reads TGCGCCAGCAGCCTCCTGACAGGGGGAGGGACCGGGGAGCTGTTTTTT. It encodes CASSLLTGGGTGELFF.

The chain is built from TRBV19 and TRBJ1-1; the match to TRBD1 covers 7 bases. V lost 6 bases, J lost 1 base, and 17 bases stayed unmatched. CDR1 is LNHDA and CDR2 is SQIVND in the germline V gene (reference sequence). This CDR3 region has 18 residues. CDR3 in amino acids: CASRRPAQRQGRNTEAFF. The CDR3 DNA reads TGTGCCAGTAGAAGACCAGCCCAGAGACAGGGAAGGAACACTGAAGCTTTCTTT.

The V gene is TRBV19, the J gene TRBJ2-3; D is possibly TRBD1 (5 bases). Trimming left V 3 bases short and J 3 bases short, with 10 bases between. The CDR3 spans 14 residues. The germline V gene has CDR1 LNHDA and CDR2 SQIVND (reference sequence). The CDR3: CASSILGATDTQYF. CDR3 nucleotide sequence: TGTGCCAGTAGTATTCTTGGGGCAACAGATACGCAGTATTTT.

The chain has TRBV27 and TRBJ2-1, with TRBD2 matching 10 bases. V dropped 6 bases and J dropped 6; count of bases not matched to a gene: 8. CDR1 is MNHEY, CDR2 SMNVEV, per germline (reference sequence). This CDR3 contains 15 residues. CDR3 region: CASRRSGGALNEQFF. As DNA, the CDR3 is TGTGCCAGCAGGCGAAGCGGGGGGGCGCTCAATGAGCAGTTCTTC.

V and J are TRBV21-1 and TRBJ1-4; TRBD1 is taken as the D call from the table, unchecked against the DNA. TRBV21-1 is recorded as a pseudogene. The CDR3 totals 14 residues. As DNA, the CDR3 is TGTGCCAGCTACCGACAGGTCCCGGGGGAAAAACTGTTTTTT. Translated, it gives CASYRQVPGEKLFF.

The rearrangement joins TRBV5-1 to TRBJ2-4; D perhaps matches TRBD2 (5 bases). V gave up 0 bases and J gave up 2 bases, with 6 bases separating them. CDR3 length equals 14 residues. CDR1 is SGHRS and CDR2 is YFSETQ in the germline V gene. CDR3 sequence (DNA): TGCGCCAGCAGCTTGGGCGGGCCCAAAAACATTCAGTACTTC. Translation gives CASSLGGPKNIQYF.

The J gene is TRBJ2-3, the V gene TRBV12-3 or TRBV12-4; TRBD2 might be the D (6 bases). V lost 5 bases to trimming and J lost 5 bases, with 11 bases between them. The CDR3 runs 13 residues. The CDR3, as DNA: TGTGCCAGCAGTGGTTTCGGGGGAGATACGCAGTATTTT. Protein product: CASSGFGGDTQYF.

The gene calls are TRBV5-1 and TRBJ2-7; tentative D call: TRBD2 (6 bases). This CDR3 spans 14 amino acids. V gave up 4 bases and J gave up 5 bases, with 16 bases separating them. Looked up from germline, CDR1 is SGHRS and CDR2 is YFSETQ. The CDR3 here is CASSPPGVTHEQYF. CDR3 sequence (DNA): TGCGCCAGCAGCCCCCCGGGGGTCACACACGAGCAGTACTTC.

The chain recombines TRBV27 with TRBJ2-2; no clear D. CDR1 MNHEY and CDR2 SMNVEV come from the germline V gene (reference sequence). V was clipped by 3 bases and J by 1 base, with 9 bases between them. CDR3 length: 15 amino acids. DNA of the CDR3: TGTGCCAGCAGTTTCCAGGCAGGGAACACCGGGGAGCTGTTTTTT. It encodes CASSFQAGNTGELFF.

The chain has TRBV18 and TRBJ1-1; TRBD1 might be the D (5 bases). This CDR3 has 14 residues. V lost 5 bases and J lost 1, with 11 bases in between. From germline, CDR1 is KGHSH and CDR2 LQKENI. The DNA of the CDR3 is TGTGCCAGCTCAGCAACGGGGGGGAACACTGAAGCTTTCTTT. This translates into CASSATGGNTEAFF.

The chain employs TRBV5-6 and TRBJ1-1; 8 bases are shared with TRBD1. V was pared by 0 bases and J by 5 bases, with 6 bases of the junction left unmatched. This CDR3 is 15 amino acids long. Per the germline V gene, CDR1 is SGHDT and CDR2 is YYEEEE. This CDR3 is CASSLEGRGHTEAFF. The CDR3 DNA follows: TGTGCCAGCAGCTTGGAAGGCAGGGGGCATACTGAAGCTTTCTTT. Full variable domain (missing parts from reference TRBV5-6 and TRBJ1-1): DAGVTQSPTHLIKTRGQQVTLRCSPKSGHDTVSWYQQALGQGPQFIFQYYEEEERQRGNFPDRFSGHQFPNYSSELNVNALLLGDSALYLCASSLEGRGHTEAFFGQGTRLTVV.

In nucleotides, the CDR3 is TGTGCCAGCCAGCGGGGCACAGATACGCAGTATTTT. It specifies CASQRGTDTQYF. The chain employs TRBV6-5 and TRBJ2-3, with a weak D call TRBD2 (6 bases). Deletions cut 8 bases from V and 1 base from J, with 7 bases between. CDR3 size: 12 residues. Germline V CDR1 and CDR2: MNHEY, SVGAGI.

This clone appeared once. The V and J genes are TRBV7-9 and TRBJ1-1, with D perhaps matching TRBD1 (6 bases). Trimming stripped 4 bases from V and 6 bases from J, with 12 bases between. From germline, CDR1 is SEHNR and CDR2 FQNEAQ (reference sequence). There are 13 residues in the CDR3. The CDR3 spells CASSSTGIPEAFF. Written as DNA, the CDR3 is TGTGCCAGCAGCTCTACAGGGATCCCTGAAGCTTTCTTT. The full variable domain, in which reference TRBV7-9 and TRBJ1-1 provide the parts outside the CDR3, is DTGVSQNPRHKITKRGQNVTFRCDPISEHNRLYWYRQTLGQGPEFLTYFQNEAQLEKSRLLSDRFSAERPKGSFSTLEIQRTEQGDSAMYLCASSSTGIPEAFFGQGTRLTVV.

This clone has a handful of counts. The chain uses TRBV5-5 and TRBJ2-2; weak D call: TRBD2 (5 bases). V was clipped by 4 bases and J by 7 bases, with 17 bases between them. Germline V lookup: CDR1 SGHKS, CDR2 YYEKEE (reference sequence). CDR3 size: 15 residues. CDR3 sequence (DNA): TGTGCCAGCAGCCTCGAGGGAGTGGAAGTCGGGGAGCTGTTTTTT. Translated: CASSLEGVEVGELFF.

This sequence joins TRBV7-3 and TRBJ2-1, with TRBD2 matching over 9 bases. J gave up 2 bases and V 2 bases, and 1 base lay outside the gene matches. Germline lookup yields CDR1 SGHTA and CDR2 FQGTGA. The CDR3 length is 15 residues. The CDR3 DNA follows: TGTGCCAGCAGCTTAGCGGGGGGGCCCTACAATGAGCAGTTCTTC. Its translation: CASSLAGGPYNEQFF.

The CDR3 sequence is CASSLPSGGPRLGNEQFF. CDR3 coding DNA: TGTGCCAGCAGCTTGCCTAGCGGGGGCCCACGCCTAGGAAATGAGCAGTTCTTC. V gene TRBV7-9 combines with J gene TRBJ2-1; 10 nucleotides match TRBD2. V dropped 3 bases and J dropped 7; count of bases not matched to a gene: 15. The CDR3 runs to 18 residues. Germline assignment: CDR1 SEHNR and CDR2 FQNEAQ (reference sequence).

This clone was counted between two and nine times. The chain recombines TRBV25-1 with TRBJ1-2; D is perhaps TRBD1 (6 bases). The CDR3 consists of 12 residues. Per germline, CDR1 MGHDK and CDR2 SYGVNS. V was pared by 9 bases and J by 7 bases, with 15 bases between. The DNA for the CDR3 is TGTGCCAGTAAGACGGGGGGCTCTGGCTACACCTTC. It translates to CASKTGGSGYTF.

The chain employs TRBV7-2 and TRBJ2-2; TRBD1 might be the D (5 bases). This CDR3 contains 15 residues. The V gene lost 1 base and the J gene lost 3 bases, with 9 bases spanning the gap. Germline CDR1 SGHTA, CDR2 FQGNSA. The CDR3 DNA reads TGTGCCAGCAGCTTAGAGGCAGGGCACACCGGGGAGCTGTTTTTT. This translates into CASSLEAGHTGELFF.

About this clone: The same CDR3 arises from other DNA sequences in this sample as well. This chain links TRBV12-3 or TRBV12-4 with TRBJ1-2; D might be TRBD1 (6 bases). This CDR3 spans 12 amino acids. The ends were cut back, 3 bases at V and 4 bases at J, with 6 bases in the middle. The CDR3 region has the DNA TGTGCCAGCAGTTTGACAGGCTATGGCTACACCTTC. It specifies CASSLTGYGYTF.

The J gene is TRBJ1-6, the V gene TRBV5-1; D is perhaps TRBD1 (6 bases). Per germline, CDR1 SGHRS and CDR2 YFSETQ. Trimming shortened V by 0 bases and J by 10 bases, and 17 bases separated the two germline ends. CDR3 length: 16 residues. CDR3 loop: CASSLAQTGSGSPLHF. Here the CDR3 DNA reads TGCGCCAGCAGCTTGGCCCAGACAGGATCTGGATCACCCCTCCACTTT.

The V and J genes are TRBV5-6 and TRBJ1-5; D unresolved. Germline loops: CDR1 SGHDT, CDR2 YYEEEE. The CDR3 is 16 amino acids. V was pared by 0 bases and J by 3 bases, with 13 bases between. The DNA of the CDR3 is TGTGCCAGCAGCTTGGCTGAGGGAGGCGACAATCAGCCCCAGCATTTT. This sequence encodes CASSLAEGGDNQPQHF.

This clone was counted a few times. The CDR3 DNA follows: TGTGCCAGCAGCCCCGGTACAGGGATAGGCGTAGCTTTCTTT. This sequence encodes CASSPGTGIGVAFF. The rearrangement links TRBV5-6 to TRBJ1-1; tentative D call: TRBD1 (6 bases). The germline V and J ends were trimmed by 4 bases and 10 bases, with 20 bases remaining between them. The CDR3 covers 14 residues. Germline CDR1 is SGHDT and CDR2 is YYEEEE.

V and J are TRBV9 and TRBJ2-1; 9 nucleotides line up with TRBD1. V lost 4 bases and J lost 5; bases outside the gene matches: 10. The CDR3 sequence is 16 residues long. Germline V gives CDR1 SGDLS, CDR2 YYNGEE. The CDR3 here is CASSPRGDRVNNEQFF. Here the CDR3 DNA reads TGTGCCAGCAGCCCCAGGGGGGACAGGGTGAACAATGAGCAGTTCTTC.

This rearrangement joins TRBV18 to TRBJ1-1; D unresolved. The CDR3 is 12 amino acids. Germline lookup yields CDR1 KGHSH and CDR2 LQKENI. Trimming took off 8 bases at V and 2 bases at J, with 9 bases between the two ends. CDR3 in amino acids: CASLYSNTEAFF. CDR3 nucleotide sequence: TGTGCCAGCCTATATTCCAACACTGAAGCTTTCTTT.